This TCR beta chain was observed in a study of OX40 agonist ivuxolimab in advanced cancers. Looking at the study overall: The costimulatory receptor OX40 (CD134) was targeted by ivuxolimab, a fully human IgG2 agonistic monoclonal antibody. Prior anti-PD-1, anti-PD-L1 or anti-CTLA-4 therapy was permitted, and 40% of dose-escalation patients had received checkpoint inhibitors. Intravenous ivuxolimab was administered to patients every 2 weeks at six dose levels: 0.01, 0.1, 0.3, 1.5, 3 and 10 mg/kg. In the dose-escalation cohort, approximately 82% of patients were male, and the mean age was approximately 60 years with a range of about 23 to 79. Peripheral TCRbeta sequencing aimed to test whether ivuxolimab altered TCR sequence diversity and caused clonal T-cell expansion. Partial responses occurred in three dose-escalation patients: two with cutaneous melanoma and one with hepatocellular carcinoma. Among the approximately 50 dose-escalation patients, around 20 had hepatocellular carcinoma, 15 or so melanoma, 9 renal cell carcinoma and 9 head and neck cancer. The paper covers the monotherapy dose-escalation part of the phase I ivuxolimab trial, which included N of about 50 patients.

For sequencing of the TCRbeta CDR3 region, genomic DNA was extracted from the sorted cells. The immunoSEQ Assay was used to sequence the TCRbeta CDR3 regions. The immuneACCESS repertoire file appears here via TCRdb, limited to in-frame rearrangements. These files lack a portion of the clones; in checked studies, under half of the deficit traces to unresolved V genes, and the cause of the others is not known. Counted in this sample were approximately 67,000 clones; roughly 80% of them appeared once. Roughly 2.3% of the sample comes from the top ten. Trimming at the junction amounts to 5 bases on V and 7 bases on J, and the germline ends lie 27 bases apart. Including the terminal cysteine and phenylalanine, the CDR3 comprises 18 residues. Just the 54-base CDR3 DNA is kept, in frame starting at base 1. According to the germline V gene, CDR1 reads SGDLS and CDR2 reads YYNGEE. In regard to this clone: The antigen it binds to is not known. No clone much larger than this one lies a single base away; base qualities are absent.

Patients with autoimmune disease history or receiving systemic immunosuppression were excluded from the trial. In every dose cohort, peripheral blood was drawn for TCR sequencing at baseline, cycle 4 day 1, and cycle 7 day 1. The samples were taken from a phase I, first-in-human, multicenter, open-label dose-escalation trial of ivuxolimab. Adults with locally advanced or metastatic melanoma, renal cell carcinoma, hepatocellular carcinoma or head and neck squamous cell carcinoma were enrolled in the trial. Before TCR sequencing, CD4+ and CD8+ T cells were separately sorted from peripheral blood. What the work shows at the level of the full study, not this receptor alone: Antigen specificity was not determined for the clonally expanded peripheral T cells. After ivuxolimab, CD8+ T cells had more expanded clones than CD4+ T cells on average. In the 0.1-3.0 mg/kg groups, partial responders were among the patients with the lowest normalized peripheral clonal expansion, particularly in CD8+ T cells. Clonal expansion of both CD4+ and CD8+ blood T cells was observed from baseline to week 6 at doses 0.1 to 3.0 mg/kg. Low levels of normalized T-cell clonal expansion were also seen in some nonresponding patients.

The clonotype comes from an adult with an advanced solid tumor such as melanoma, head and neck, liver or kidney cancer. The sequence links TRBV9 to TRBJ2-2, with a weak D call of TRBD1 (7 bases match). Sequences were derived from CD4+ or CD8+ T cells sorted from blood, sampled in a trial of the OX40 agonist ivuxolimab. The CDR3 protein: CASSVQQGTRLVGGELFF. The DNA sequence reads TGTGCCAGCAGTGTACAACAGGGGACCAGACTAGTGGGCGGGGAGCTGTTTTTT.